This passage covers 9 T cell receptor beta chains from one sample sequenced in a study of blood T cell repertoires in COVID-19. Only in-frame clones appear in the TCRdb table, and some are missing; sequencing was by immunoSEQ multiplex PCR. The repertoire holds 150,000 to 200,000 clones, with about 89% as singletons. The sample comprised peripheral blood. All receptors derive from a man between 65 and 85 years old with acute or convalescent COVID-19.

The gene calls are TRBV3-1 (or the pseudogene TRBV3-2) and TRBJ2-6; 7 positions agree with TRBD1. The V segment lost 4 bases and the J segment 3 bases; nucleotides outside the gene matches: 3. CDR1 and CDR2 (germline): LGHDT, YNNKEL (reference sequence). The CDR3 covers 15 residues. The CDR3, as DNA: TGTGCCAGCAGCCTTTGGACAGGTGGGGCCAACGTCCTGACTTTC. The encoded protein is CASSLWTGGANVLTF.

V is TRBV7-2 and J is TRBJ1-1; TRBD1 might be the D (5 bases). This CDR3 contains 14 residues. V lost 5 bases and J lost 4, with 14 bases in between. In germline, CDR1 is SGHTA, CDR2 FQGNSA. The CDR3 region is CASSIWKGATEAFF. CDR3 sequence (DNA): TGTGCCAGCAGCATCTGGAAAGGGGCCACTGAAGCTTTCTTT. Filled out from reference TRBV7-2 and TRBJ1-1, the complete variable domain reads GAGVSQSPSNKVTEKGKDVELRCDPISGHTALYWYRQSLGQGLEFLIYFQGNSAPDKSGLPSDRFSAERTGGSVSTLTIQRTQQEDSAVYLCASSIWKGATEAFFGQGTRLTVV.

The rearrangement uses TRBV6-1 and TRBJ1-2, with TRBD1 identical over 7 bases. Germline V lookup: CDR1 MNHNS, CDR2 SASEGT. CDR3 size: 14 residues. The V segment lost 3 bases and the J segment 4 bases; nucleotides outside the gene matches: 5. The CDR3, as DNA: TGTGCCAGCAGTGATTTAGGGGGCGGCTATGGCTACACCTTC. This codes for CASSDLGGGYGYTF.

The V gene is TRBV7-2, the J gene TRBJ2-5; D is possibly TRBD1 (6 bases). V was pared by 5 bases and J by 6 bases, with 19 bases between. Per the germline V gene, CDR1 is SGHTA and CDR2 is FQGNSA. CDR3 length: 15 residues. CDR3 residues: CASSQSAGEWKTQYF. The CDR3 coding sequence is TGTGCCAGCAGCCAATCGGCAGGGGAGTGGAAGACCCAGTACTTC.

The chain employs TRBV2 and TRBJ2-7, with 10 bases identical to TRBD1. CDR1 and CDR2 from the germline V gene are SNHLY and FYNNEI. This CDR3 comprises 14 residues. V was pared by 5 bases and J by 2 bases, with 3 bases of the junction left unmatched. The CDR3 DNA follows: TGTGCCAGCAGTTTTGACAGGGGGCCCTACGAGCAGTACTTC. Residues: CASSFDRGPYEQYF. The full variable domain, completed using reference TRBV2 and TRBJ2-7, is EPEVTQTPSHQVTQMGQEVILRCVPISNHLYFYWYRQILGQKVEFLVSFYNNEISEKSEIFDDQFSVERPDGSNFTLKIRSTKLEDSAMYFCASSFDRGPYEQYFGPGTRLTVT.

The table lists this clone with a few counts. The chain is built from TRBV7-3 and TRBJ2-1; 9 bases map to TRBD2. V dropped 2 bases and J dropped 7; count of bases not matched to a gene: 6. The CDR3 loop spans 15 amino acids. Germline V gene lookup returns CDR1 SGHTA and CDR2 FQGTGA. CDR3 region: CASSLVASGDNEQFF. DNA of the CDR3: TGTGCCAGCAGCTTAGTAGCTAGCGGGGATAATGAGCAGTTCTTC.

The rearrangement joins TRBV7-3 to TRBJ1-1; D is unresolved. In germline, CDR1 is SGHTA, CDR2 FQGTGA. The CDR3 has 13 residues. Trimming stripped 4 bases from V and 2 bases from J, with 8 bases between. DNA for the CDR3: TGTGCCAGCAGCTCAGCGGTAAACACTGAAGCTTTCTTT. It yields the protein CASSSAVNTEAFF. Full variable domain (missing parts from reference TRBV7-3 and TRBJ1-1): GAGVSQTPSNKVTEKGKYVELRCDPISGHTALYWYRQSLGQGPEFLIYFQGTGAADDSGLPNDRFFAVRPEGSVSTLKIQRTERGDSAVYLCASSSAVNTEAFFGQGTRLTVV.

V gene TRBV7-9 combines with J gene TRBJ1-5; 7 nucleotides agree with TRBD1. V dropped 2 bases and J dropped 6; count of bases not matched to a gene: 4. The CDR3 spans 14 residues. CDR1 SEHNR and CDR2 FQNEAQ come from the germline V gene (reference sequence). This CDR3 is CASSLTGVGQPQHF. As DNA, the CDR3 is TGTGCCAGCAGCTTAACAGGGGTGGGTCAGCCCCAGCATTTT.

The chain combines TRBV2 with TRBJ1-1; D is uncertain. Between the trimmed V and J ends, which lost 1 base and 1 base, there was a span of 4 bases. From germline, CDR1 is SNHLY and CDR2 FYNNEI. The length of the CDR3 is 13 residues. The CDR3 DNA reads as TGTGCCAGCAGTGAAGGGCCGAACACTGAAGCTTTCTTT. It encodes CASSEGPNTEAFF.